This TCR beta chain was observed in a study of T cells expressing NK-cell markers. Turning to the study itself: Beta-chain profiling covered CD3+CD56+NKG2C+, CD3+CD56+NKG2C- and CD3+CD56-NKG2C+ sorted subsets.

General observations from the study: Dominant NKG2C+ clonotypes accounted for roughly 1.0-7.5% of CD8+ T cells in a handful of donors. The same clonotypes also predominated in the CD3+CD56-NKG2C+ fraction of a handful of donors.

No DNA is given; TCRdb re-called the 5' RACE reads and lists each CDR3 protein once. The repertoire table contains 550,000 to 600,000 distinct CDR3 sequences. On this clonotype itself: As yet, its antigen is unknown.

The CDR3 spans 14 residues. Germline assignment: CDR1 MNHEY and CDR2 SVGEGT. Sequences were obtained from blood T cells: a sorted CD56 or NKG2C T cell subset, CD4+ or CD8+ T cells, or bulk PBMC T cells (not recorded which). The origin of this receptor is a young man in good health. This chain links TRBV6-2 or TRBV6-3 with TRBJ2-1; TCRdb selects TRBD2, and the lack of DNA leaves this call unchecked. This CDR3 reads CASSSRGLVNEQFF.